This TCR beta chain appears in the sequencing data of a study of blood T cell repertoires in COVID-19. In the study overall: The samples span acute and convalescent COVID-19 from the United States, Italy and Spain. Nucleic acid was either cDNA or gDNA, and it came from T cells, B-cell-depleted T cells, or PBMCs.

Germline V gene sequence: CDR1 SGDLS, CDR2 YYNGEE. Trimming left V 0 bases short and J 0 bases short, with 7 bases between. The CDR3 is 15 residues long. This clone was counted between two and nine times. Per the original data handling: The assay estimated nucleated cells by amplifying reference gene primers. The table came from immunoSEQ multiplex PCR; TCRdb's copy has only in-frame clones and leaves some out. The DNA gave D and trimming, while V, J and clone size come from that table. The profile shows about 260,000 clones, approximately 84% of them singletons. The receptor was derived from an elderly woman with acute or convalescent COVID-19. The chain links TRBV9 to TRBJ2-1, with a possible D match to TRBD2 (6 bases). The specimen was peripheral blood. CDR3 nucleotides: TGTGCCAGCAGCGTAGGTAGCGGCTCCTACAATGAGCAGTTCTTC. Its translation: CASSVGSGSYNEQFF.